The 25 T cell receptor beta chains below come from one sample, sequenced in a study of blood T cells in healthy people across ages. It was with a sample-barcoded 5' primer and a J-beta primer mix that a second PCR of roughly 7 to 12 cycles was run. TCRdb re-called the 5' RACE reads through MiXCR, storing one row per CDR3 protein. The repertoire holds about 930,000 distinct CDR3 sequences, with just under 30% as singletons. These data also formed part of another study, on T cells of mothers and their children.

Sequenced input: blood. The source is a middle-aged woman in good health.

There are many counts of this clonotype. The chain joins TRBV28 to TRBJ2-7, with TRBD1 as a possible D gene (5 bases). Between the trimmed V and J ends, which lost 2 bases and 4 bases, there was a span of 18 bases. Germline V gene sequence: CDR1 MDHEN, CDR2 SYDVKM. The CDR3 runs 16 residues. The CDR3 DNA sequence: TGTGCCAGCAGTTTACCCAGGGCCCAGTTAGGTTACGAGCAGTACTTC. It is translated as CASSLPRAQLGYEQYF.

This clonotype was seen only a few times. This rearrangement joins TRBV7-9 to TRBJ2-1; D could derive from TRBD1 or TRBD2 (5 bases each). The CDR3 runs 13 residues. Trimming cost V 2 bases and J 8 bases, with 10 bases left between them. Looked up from germline, CDR1 is SEHNR and CDR2 is FQNEAQ (reference sequence). DNA of the CDR3: TGTGCCAGCAGCTTAAGATTGGGGGATGAGCAGTTCTTC. Protein product: CASSLRLGDEQFF.

This clonotype has a count of ten or more. The chain employs TRBV5-1 and TRBJ2-2; the D is unclear. The germline V and J ends were trimmed by 2 bases and 7 bases, with 12 bases remaining between them. CDR3 length equals 14 residues. Germline lookup yields CDR1 SGHRS and CDR2 YFSETQ. This chain's CDR3 is CASSFGSPGGELFF. In nucleotides, the CDR3 is TGCGCCAGCAGCTTTGGTTCCCCTGGCGGGGAGCTGTTTTTT.

This clonotype was detected only a few times. Here the CDR3 reads CASSRAGYGYTF. The CDR3 bases are TGTGCCAGCAGCAGGGCAGGCTATGGCTACACCTTC. The chain employs TRBV28 and TRBJ1-2; possible D gene TRBD1, 5 bases. The CDR3 has 12 amino acids. Deletions cut 6 bases from V and 4 bases from J, with 9 bases between. Germline-derived CDR1 and CDR2 are MDHEN and SYDVKM.

This clonotype was picked up a small number of times. The V gene is TRBV5-1, the J gene TRBJ1-2; D gene ambiguous. Trimming pared 8 bases from V and 0 bases from J, leaving 20 bases between. Germline V gene data show CDR1 as SGHRS and CDR2 as YFSETQ. The CDR3 is 16 amino acids. The CDR3 region is CASTPEHSRANYGYTF. The DNA of the CDR3 is TGCGCCAGTACCCCAGAGCACTCAAGAGCTAACTATGGCTACACCTTC. The full variable domain, in which reference TRBV5-1 and TRBJ1-2 provide the parts outside the CDR3, is KAGVTQTPRYLIKTRGQQVTLSCSPISGHRSVSWYQQTPGQGLQFLFEYFSETQRNKGNFPGRFSGRQFSNSRSEMNVSTLELGDSALYLCASTPEHSRANYGYTFGSGTRLTVV.

The table lists this clonotype with a few counts. This chain uses TRBV15 with TRBJ1-1; 8 positions agree with TRBD1. V lost 5 bases to trimming and J lost 3 bases; unmatched junction nucleotides: 5. CDR3 length: 14 amino acids. The V gene's germline CDR1 is LNHNV and CDR2 YYDKDF (reference sequence). DNA of the CDR3: TGTGCCACCAGCGGCCAGGGGGCTGACACTGAAGCTTTCTTT. Translating gives CATSGQGADTEAFF.

This clonotype has just a few counts. This chain links TRBV20-1 with TRBJ2-7, with 7 bases lining up with TRBD1. Germline V gene data show CDR1 as DFQATT and CDR2 as SNEGSKA (reference sequence). The CDR3 covers 12 residues. V gave up 5 bases and J gave up 4 bases; unmatched junction bases: 5. The CDR3 DNA reads TGCAGTGCTCTTTGCAGGGGGTACGAGCAGTACTTC. It specifies CSALCRGYEQYF.

Turning to this clonotype: This clone may be a read error of a much larger clone one base away. CDR3 coding DNA: TGTGCCAGCAGTGAAGCGGGGTCAGGCTACGAGCAGTACTTC. It codes for CASSEAGSGYEQYF. The genes are TRBV6-1 and TRBJ2-7, with D unclear. Germline loops: CDR1 MNHNS, CDR2 SASEGT. V was pared by 0 bases and J by 3 bases, with 9 bases between. The CDR3 runs to 14 residues.

This clonotype was seen a few times. At one end the junction does not follow the germline gene, possibly because of a read error. This chain uses TRBV7-8 with TRBJ1-1; 9 bases are shared with TRBD1. The CDR3 runs 16 residues. CDR1 is SGHVS, CDR2 FQNEAQ, per germline. The CDR3 is CASSLELGQGDTEVFF. CDR3 coding DNA: TGTGCCAGCAGCTTAGAACTGGGACAGGGCGACACTGAAGTTTTCTTT.

The chain carries TRBV6-5 and TRBJ2-1; 7 bases are shared with TRBD1. V lost 0 bases, J lost 4 bases, and 3 bases stayed unmatched. This CDR3 is built from 15 residues. CDR1 is MNHEY and CDR2 is SVGAGI in the germline V gene. The CDR3, as DNA: TGTGCCAGCAGTTACTCAAGACAGGGTTACAATGAGCAGTTCTTC. Amino acids: CASSYSRQGYNEQFF.

The gene calls are TRBV20-1 and TRBJ2-1; D may be TRBD2 (7 bases). The J call may be wrong; the DNA end is better matched by TRBJ2-7. The CDR3 length is 17 residues. Germline V gene sequence: CDR1 DFQATT, CDR2 SNEGSKA (reference sequence). The CDR3 sequence: CSARPLVTPGGYNEQYF. CDR3 bases: TGCAGTGCTAGACCCCTGGTGACGCCGGGGGGCTACAATGAGCAGTACTTC.

This clonotype showed up just a few times. The chain couples TRBV9 to TRBJ2-1; possibly TRBD2 for D (5 bases). The DNA end is more similar to TRBJ2-7, so the J call may be wrong. Germline CDR1 and CDR2: SGDLS and YYNGEE. CDR3 length: 14 residues. CDR3 nucleotide sequence: TGTGCCAGCAGCGCGGCAGGAGGTTACAATGAGCAGTACTTC. The encoded protein is CASSAAGGYNEQYF.

This clonotype appeared a few times. The V call is TRBV20-1, the J call TRBJ2-7; 8 bases line up with TRBD2. Germline V gene lookup returns CDR1 DFQATT and CDR2 SNEGSKA (reference sequence). V shed 1 base and J 5 bases; nucleotides not matched to a gene: 13. The CDR3 consists of 16 residues. The CDR3 DNA is TGCAGTGCTAGAGTTCCCCTCGACGGGGGGGCCGACGAGCAGTACTTC. It yields the protein CSARVPLDGGADEQYF.

The chain has TRBV5-1 and TRBJ2-1; possibly TRBD1 for D (5 bases). This CDR3 has 15 amino acids. The germline V gene encodes CDR1 SGHRS and CDR2 YFSETQ. The ends were cut back, 0 bases at V and 6 bases at J, with 13 bases in the middle. The CDR3: CASSLVRVRTNEQFF. The CDR3 bases are TGCGCCAGCAGCTTGGTCAGGGTTCGGACCAATGAGCAGTTCTTC. Together with reference TRBV5-1 and TRBJ2-1, the CDR3 gives the full variable domain: KAGVTQTPRYLIKTRGQQVTLSCSPISGHRSVSWYQQTPGQGLQFLFEYFSETQRNKGNFPGRFSGRQFSNSRSEMNVSTLELGDSALYLCASSLVRVRTNEQFFGPGTRLTVL.

This chain's CDR3 is CASSFSPDTYNEQFF. The CDR3 region has the DNA TGTGCCAGCAGCTTTTCCCCGGACACCTACAATGAGCAGTTCTTC. The chain employs TRBV7-3 and TRBJ2-1, with D tentatively TRBD1 (5 bases). Germline-derived CDR1 and CDR2 are SGHTA and FQGTGA. This CDR3 spans 15 amino acids. Trimming removed 3 bases at V and 2 bases at J, with 11 bases between.

The chain joins TRBV5-1 to TRBJ1-1; possible D gene TRBD1, 6 bases. V lost 3 bases to trimming and J lost 6 bases, with 18 bases between them. The CDR3 contains 15 residues. Germline-derived CDR1 and CDR2 are SGHRS and YFSETQ. The CDR3: CASSSEAQGGPEAFF. The CDR3 DNA sequence: TGCGCCAGCAGCTCGGAGGCTCAAGGGGGGCCTGAAGCTTTCTTT.

The chain has TRBV5-1 and TRBJ1-1; D possibly corresponds to TRBD1 (6 bases). The CDR3 runs to 15 residues. V was clipped by 4 bases and J by 6 bases, with 19 bases between them. In germline, CDR1 is SGHRS, CDR2 YFSETQ. The CDR3 spells CASSQGQHRGAEAFF. The CDR3 DNA sequence: TGCGCCAGCAGCCAGGGCCAGCATAGGGGGGCTGAAGCTTTCTTT.

This sequence joins TRBV25-1 and TRBJ2-7, with D maybe TRBD1 (5 bases). V gave up 8 bases and J gave up 0 bases, with 11 bases separating them. This CDR3 is built from 13 residues. Germline V gene lookup returns CDR1 MGHDK and CDR2 SYGVNS. The CDR3 DNA follows: TGTGCCAGCGGACACATGAGCTCCTACGAGCAGTACTTC. It codes for CASGHMSSYEQYF.

The rearrangement links TRBV25-1 to TRBJ2-1, with D uncertain. Trimming removed 6 bases from V and 9 bases from J, with 9 bases in between. The length of the CDR3 is 11 residues. CDR1 MGHDK and CDR2 SYGVNS come from the germline V gene. The chain's CDR3 is CASRLGSEQFF. Written as DNA, the CDR3 is TGTGCCAGCAGACTCGGAAGTGAGCAGTTCTTC.

The genes are TRBV12-3 or TRBV12-4 and TRBJ2-2; 9 bases map to TRBD1. The CDR3 runs to 15 residues. V dropped 7 bases and J dropped 3; count of bases not matched to a gene: 6. CDR3 bases: TGTGCCAGCACCCCCGGACAGGGGTACACCGGGGAGCTGTTTTTT. Amino acid sequence: CASTPGQGYTGELFF.

This clonotype was observed a handful of times. The rearrangement uses TRBV10-3 and TRBJ2-3, with 10 bases matching TRBD2. Per germline, CDR1 ENHRY and CDR2 SYGVKD. The CDR3 runs 16 residues. V was clipped by 2 bases and J by 2 bases; unmatched bases: 4. The CDR3 DNA is TGTGCCATCAGTGAGGCTACTAGCGGGGCCACAGATACGCAGTATTTT. Encoded protein: CAISEATSGATDTQYF.

Turning to this clonotype: At one end the junction does not follow the germline gene, possibly because of a read error. V gene TRBV27 combines with J gene TRBJ1-5; tentatively, D is TRBD1 (5 bases). Per germline, CDR1 MNHEY and CDR2 SMNVEV (reference sequence). This CDR3 spans 15 amino acids. CDR3 sequence reads: CASSSWDDSNQPQHF. CDR3 nucleotides: TGTGCCAGCAGTTCATGGGACGACAGCAATCAACCCCAGCATTTT.

This clonotype was detected once. The chain links TRBV7-8 to TRBJ2-3, with D maybe TRBD2 (6 bases). Trimming removed 5 bases from V and 5 bases from J, with 23 bases in between. CDR1 and CDR2 (germline): SGHVS, FQNEAQ. This CDR3 is built from 17 residues. Here the CDR3 reads CASSPPGPRDSGDTQYF. CDR3 nucleotide sequence: TGTGCCAGCAGCCCTCCCGGCCCCCGGGACTCAGGAGATACGCAGTATTTT.

The genes are TRBV30 and TRBJ2-4; TRBD1 aligns across 8 bases. The J call may be in error: the DNA end matches TRBJ2-7 better. Germline assignment: CDR1 GTSNPN and CDR2 SVGIG (reference sequence). The CDR3 is made up of 13 amino acids. The CDR3 here is CACNRGENYEQYF. The CDR3 DNA follows: TGTGCCTGCAACAGGGGGGAAAACTACGAGCAGTACTTC.

This clonotype was detected ten times or more. V is TRBV7-8 and J is TRBJ2-7; D not certain. This CDR3 is 14 amino acids long. Trimming left V 5 bases short and J 1 base short, with 12 bases between. Germline V lookup: CDR1 SGHVS, CDR2 FQNEAQ. CDR3 residues: CASSPGRQSYEQYF. As DNA, the CDR3 is TGTGCCAGCAGCCCTGGTCGGCAATCCTACGAGCAGTACTTC.